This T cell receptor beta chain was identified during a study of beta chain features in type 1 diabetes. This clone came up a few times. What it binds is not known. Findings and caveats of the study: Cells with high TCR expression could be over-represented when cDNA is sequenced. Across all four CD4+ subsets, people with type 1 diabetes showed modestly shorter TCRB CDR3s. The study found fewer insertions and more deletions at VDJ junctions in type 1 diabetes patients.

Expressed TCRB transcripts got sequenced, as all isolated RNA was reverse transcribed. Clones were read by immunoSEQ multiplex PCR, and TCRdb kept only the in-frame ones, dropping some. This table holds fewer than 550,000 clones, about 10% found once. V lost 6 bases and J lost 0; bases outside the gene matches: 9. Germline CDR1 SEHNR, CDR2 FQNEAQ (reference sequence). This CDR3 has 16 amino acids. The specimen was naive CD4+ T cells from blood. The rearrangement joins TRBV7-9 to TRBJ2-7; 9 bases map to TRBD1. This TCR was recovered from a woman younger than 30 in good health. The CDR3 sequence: CASSPSGTGSSYEQYV. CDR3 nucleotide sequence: TGTGCCAGCAGTCCCTCCGGGACAGGGAGCTCCTACGAGCAGTACGTC.